This record covers a single TCR beta chain. This receptor's antigen is unknown. No base qualities exist here, and no much larger clone lies one base off it. The data were obtained in a study of blood T cell repertoires in COVID-19 (dated by TCRdb to 2018 to 2021). Concerning the study at large: Collaborator samples came from the United States, Italy and Spain and covered acute and convalescent phases of COVID-19. The material from the prospective study consisted of cDNA or gDNA derived from T cells, B-cell-depleted T cells, or PBMCs. Deeply sampled blood TCRbeta repertoires from subjects exposed to, actively infected with, or recovered from COVID-19 were included in the dataset. The repertoires were released in a freely available public database meant as a resource for research on the immune response to SARS-CoV-2. The samples were drawn from the first 160 participants of the ongoing ImmuneRACE study and from about 1,200 subjects provided by 6 global collaborators. Nearly every sample came with metadata listing a de-identified subject ID, COVID-19 status, age in years and sex. Where available, HLA class I and class II types were obtained from metadata supplied by the sample provider rather than from assay-based typing. General conclusions and limits of the study: Clinical and demographic metadata were provided uncurated, with the amount varying by source and participant.

Whole blood was collected in K2EDTA tubes by collaborating institutions according to the institutions' own protocols. For TCRbeta analysis, collaborator samples were shipped as frozen whole blood, as isolated PBMCs, or as DNA extracted from either sample type. From the cysteine through the phenylalanine, the CDR3 covers 14 amino acids. The DNA shown is the 42-base CDR3, in frame from base 1. From V the trimming removes 2 bases and from J it removes 12 bases, while the gene matches leave 12 bases of the junction unaccounted for. As encoded in the germline V gene, CDR1 is MNHEY while CDR2 is SVGEGT. TCRbeta CDR3 regions were amplified from genomic DNA by means of the immunoSEQ Assay, a bias-controlled multiplex PCR. The paper's processing steps were these. The number of nucleated cells in each sample was estimated from the amplification of reference gene primers within the assay. To quantify the absolute abundance of each unique TCRbeta CDR3 rearrangement, sequence reads were collapsed and filtered. For each sample, productive Simpson clonality was calculated as the square root of Simpson's diversity index over productive rearrangements. TCRdb limited this immuneACCESS table to in-frame rearrangements with V and J called. A share of clones is missing; checked studies link under half to unresolved V genes, and the rest is unexplained. Clone size and the V and J calls come from that table; the DNA yielded D and trimming. This sample gives fewer than 110,000 clones in total; over 75% of them show up just once. The ten largest clones take up 13% of the sample.

Sequencing was done on a sample of peripheral blood. Recombination connected TRBV6-2 or TRBV6-3 to TRBJ1-2; the junction holds 7 bases that match TRBD1. This sequence originates from a human donor in a cohort sampled during active or convalescent COVID-19. The DNA is as follows: TGTGCCAGCAGTTACCCCGACAGGGCCTCTAAGAACACCTTC. Translated, it reads CASSYPDRASKNTF.